This T cell receptor beta chain came from a study of early T cells in non-severe SARS-CoV-2 infection. Study background: Sequencing input comprised bulk RNA from unsorted whole blood; chain pairing was not available.

Many counts were recorded for this clonotype. Losses at the gene ends were 6 bases for V and 4 bases for J; bases not matched to a gene: 8. The V gene's germline CDR1 is MNHEY and CDR2 SMNVEV (reference sequence). CDR3 length equals 15 residues. Researchers attached unique molecular identifiers to individual cDNA molecules. TCRdb used MiXCR to reprocess the 5' RACE reads, holding one entry per CDR3 protein. The sample includes tens of thousands of distinct CDR3 sequences, less than 9.5% of them seen just once. The material sequenced was whole blood, taken at baseline. This TCR came from an adult who was a healthcare worker with PCR-confirmed SARS-CoV-2 infection or an uninfected control (not recorded which). The chain employs TRBV27 and TRBJ1-5, with TRBD1 matching 8 bases. This CDR3 reads CASRRTGLENQPQHF. As DNA, the CDR3 is TGTGCCAGCAGGCGGACAGGGCTCGAAAATCAGCCCCAGCATTTT.